Listed below are T cell receptor beta chains from one sample, sequenced in a study of blood T cell repertoires in COVID-19. The protocol was immunoSEQ multiplex PCR, while the TCRdb copy is restricted to in-frame clones and leaves out a portion. The sample records roughly 200,000 clones, approximately 85% being singletons. What was sequenced was PBMCs or T cells enriched from blood (not recorded which). Every receptor here comes from a man aged 35 to 55 who had recovered from COVID-19. Both conserved end residues are trimmed from each CDR3. The order of the fields is V gene, clone size, J gene, CDR3 protein. Some rows have no size entry. The others give once, few or many, or a class for an expanded clone.

V: TRBV28; size: NA; J: TRBJ1-2; CDR3: ASSSERNGYT
V: TRBV10-3; size: NA; J: TRBJ2-1; CDR3: AISSLDVYGSTQF
V: TRBV6-5; size: once; J: TRBJ2-4; CDR3: ASKPGQSNIQY
V: TRBV5-4; size: NA; J: TRBJ2-5; CDR3: ASSYPGLAGGSATLETQY
V: TRBV9; size: few; J: TRBJ2-1; CDR3: ASSVAPGGQGDEQF
V: TRBV6-5; size: NA; J: TRBJ1-4; CDR3: ASSSVGAGDHEKLF
V: TRBV5-5; size: few; J: TRBJ2-7; CDR3: ASSATFGQGEQY
V: TRBV30; size: NA; J: TRBJ2-7; CDR3: AWSVREARSYEQY
V: TRBV19; size: few; J: TRBJ2-5; CDR3: ASSITGGTETQY
V: TRBV14; size: once; J: TRBJ1-3; CDR3: ASSQSGSGNTIY
V: TRBV19; size: NA; J: TRBJ2-5; CDR3: ASSLLAGGQETQY
V: TRBV28; size: NA; J: TRBJ2-2; CDR3: ASRYPRETITGELF
V: TRBV14; size: NA; J: TRBJ1-6; CDR3: ASSQGGDSPLH
V: TRBV5-1; size: few; J: TRBJ1-1; CDR3: ASSLARGNTEAF
V: TRBV7-3; size: NA; J: TRBJ2-1; CDR3: ASSLGDNYNEQF
V: TRBV27; size: NA; J: TRBJ2-7; CDR3: ASSRDRVSEQY
V: TRBV5-6; size: NA; J: TRBJ2-3; CDR3: ASSLGSAGGMVTQY
V: TRBV7-9; size: few; J: TRBJ2-5; CDR3: ASSLGTSGTSSETQY
V: TRBV27; size: NA; J: TRBJ1-6; CDR3: ASSFLLKGRVNSPLH
V: TRBV4-3; size: once; J: TRBJ1-5; CDR3: ASSTFRGNQPQH
V: TRBV4-1; size: NA; J: TRBJ2-7; CDR3: ASSSVGRAYEQY
V: TRBV7-9; size: NA; J: TRBJ2-3; CDR3: ASSPRQGLTDTQY
V: TRBV4-2; size: NA; J: TRBJ2-7; CDR3: ASSQVRQGSNEQY
V: TRBV5-1; size: NA; J: TRBJ2-2; CDR3: ASSFWLAGGPHTGELF
V: TRBV7-9; size: NA; J: TRBJ1-2; CDR3: ASSLRTGPYGYT
V: TRBV19; size: NA; J: TRBJ1-1; CDR3: ASSRDRGMNTEAF
V: TRBV6-2/TRBV6-3; size: NA; J: TRBJ1-5; CDR3: ASSGQRAVGNQPQH
V: TRBV28; size: NA; J: TRBJ2-2; CDR3: ASSSLKGFTGELF
V: TRBV27; size: NA; J: TRBJ1-3; CDR3: ASRGPGNTIY
V: TRBV29-1; size: once; J: TRBJ2-7; CDR3: SVEDPGEQY
V: TRBV7-2; size: NA; J: TRBJ2-3; CDR3: ASSPRLVSTDTQY
V: TRBV4-3; size: NA; J: TRBJ1-2; CDR3: ASSLTGTGDYGYT
V: TRBV5-1; size: NA; J: TRBJ2-7; CDR3: ASSLDPTSGSYEQY
V: TRBV3-1/TRBV3-2; size: NA; J: TRBJ2-7; CDR3: ASSPTSGTTYEQY
V: TRBV30; size: once; J: TRBJ1-1; CDR3: AWSRDRGTEAF
V: TRBV27; size: once; J: TRBJ1-1; CDR3: ASSTGGTEAF
V: TRBV27; size: NA; J: TRBJ1-5; CDR3: ASSLRGYGQPQH
V: TRBV7-2; size: NA; J: TRBJ2-1; CDR3: ASSRTSGKTEQF
V: TRBV7-2; size: NA; J: TRBJ2-2; CDR3: ASSLPTSGELF
V: TRBV7-6; size: NA; J: TRBJ1-5; CDR3: ASSLASGLNQPQH
V: TRBV29-1; size: few; J: TRBJ2-7; CDR3: SVEGGQNYEQY
V: TRBV4-1; size: NA; J: TRBJ1-4; CDR3: ASSQTGSLSTNEKLF
V: TRBV29-1; size: NA; J: TRBJ2-1; CDR3: SVESLAGGSYNEQF
V: TRBV9; size: NA; J: TRBJ2-3; CDR3: ASSRAGMNTDTQY
V: TRBV6-2/TRBV6-3; size: NA; J: TRBJ1-5; CDR3: ASSYSGAYSNQPQH
V: TRBV6-6; size: few; J: TRBJ1-5; CDR3: ASSYSSGINQPQH
V: TRBV6-5; size: NA; J: TRBJ2-6; CDR3: ASSYSQGAGANVLT
V: TRBV10-3; size: NA; J: TRBJ1-2; CDR3: AISESTAYGYT
V: TRBV7-8; size: NA; J: TRBJ1-1; CDR3: ASSLDTNTEAF
V: TRBV7-9; size: NA; J: TRBJ1-6; CDR3: ASSFETGRSSPLH
V: TRBV5-1; size: NA; J: TRBJ2-5; CDR3: ASSFQGTETQY
V: TRBV4-3; size: NA; J: TRBJ1-2; CDR3: ASSQDPNPFYGYT
V: TRBV28; size: NA; J: TRBJ1-1; CDR3: ASSFALTPGTEAF
V: TRBV18; size: few; J: TRBJ1-6; CDR3: ASSSRVGTGNSPLH
V: TRBV6-5; size: NA; J: TRBJ1-1; CDR3: ASSFSDRMNTEAF